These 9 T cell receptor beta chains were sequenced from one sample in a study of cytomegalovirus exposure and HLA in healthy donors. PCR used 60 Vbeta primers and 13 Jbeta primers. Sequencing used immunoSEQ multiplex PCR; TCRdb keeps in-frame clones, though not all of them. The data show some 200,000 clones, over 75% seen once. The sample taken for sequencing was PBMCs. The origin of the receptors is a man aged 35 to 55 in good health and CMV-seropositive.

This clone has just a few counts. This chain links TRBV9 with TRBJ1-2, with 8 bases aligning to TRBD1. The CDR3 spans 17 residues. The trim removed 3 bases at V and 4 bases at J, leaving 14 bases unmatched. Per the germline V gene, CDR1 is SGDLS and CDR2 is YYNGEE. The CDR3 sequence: CASSAQGQGALIYGYTF. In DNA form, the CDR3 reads TGTGCCAGCAGCGCACAAGGGCAGGGGGCGCTTATCTATGGCTACACCTTC.

CDR3 protein: CASSQGATAEHEQYF. CDR3 nucleotide sequence: TGCGCCAGCAGCCAAGGGGCGACAGCTGAGCACGAGCAGTACTTC. This chain joins TRBV4-1 and TRBJ2-7; a possible D gene is TRBD1 (5 bases). The CDR3 has 15 residues. The germline V and J ends were trimmed by 1 base and 5 bases, with 15 bases remaining between them. Germline values: CDR1 MGHRA, CDR2 YSYEKL.

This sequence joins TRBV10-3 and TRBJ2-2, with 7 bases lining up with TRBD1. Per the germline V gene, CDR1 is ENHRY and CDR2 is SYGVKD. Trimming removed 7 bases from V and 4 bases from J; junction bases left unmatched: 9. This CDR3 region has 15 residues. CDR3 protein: CAITLDPGGTGELFF. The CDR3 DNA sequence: TGTGCCATCACCTTGGACCCAGGGGGCACCGGGGAGCTGTTTTTT.

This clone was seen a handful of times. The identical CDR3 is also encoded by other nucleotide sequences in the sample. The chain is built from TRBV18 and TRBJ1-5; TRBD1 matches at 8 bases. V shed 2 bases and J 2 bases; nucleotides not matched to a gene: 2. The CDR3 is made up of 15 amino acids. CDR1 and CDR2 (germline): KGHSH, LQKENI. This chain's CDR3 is CASSPGQGGNQPQHF. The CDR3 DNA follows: TGTGCCAGCTCACCAGGACAGGGTGGCAATCAGCCCCAGCATTTT.

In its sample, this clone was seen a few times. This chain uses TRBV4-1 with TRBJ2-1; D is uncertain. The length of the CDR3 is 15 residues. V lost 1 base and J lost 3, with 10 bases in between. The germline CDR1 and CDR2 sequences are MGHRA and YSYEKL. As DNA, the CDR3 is TGCGCCAGCAGCCAAGGGCAGATGGTCTACAATGAGCAGTTCTTC. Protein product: CASSQGQMVYNEQFF.

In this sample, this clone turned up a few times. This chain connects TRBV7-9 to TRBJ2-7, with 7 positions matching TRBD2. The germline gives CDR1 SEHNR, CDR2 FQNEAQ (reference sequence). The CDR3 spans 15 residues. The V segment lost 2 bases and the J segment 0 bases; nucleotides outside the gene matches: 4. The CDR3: CASSLFGGSSYEQYF. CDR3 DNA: TGTGCCAGCAGCTTATTCGGGGGGAGCTCCTACGAGCAGTACTTC.

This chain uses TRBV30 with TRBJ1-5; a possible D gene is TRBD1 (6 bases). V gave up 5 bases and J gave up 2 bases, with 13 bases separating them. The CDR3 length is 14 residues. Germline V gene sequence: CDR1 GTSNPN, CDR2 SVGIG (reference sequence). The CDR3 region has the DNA TGTGCCTGGGCTCTCAGGGGTGGCAATCAGCCCCAGCATTTT. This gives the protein CAWALRGGNQPQHF. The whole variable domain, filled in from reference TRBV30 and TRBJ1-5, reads SQTIHQWPATLVQPVGSPLSLECTVEGTSNPNLYWYRQAAGRGLQLLFYSVGIGQISSEVPQNLSASRPQDRQFILSSKKLLLSDSGFYLCAWALRGGNQPQHFGDGTRLSIL.

CDR3 loop: CASSRDRVRQETQYF. The CDR3 DNA reads TGTGCCAGCAGCAGGGACAGGGTTCGGCAAGAGACCCAGTACTTC. The chain recombines TRBV5-6 with TRBJ2-5; 9 nucleotides agree with TRBD1. The CDR3 is 15 residues long. The J segment lost 2 bases and the V segment lost 4 bases, leaving 6 bases of the junction unmatched. From germline, CDR1 is SGHDT and CDR2 YYEEEE.

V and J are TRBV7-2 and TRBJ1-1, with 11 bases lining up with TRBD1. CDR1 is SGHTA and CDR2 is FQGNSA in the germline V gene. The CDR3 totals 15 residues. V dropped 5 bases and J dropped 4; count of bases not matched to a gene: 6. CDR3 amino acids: CASSPSGTGGTEAFF. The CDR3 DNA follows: TGTGCCAGCAGCCCATCCGGGACAGGGGGCACTGAAGCTTTCTTT.